This T cell receptor beta chain was sequenced for a study of regulatory T cells in long-lasting Graves disease. Regarding the study as a whole: Investigators studied peripheral blood only, not thyroid tissue. Comparison showed that persistent patients shared more public clonotypes (2,741) than new patients (about 970).

This CDR3 is 12 amino acids long. Trimming removed 8 bases from V and 0 bases from J, with 7 bases in between. Germline-derived CDR1 and CDR2 are MDHEN and SYDVKM. Time point of the sample: persistent/refractory GD, antithyroid drugs over 5 years with positive TRAb. Making the TCR library involved RNA that had been extracted from PBMCs. Diagnoses of Graves' disease were made by American Thyroid Association guidelines. A blood draw put about 10 milliliters of peripheral blood into EDTA tubes. This clonotype was seen repeatedly, ten times or more. The antigen is not known. Investigators prepared the TCR beta libraries by applying iRepertoire HTBI primers and Arm-PCR of CDR3 regions. TCRdb independently ran MiXCR on the multiplex PCR reads; one entry per CDR3 protein. The sample includes roughly 450,000 distinct CDR3 sequences, approximately 22% seen only once; the top ten take around 14%.

The source is a female donor with Graves disease. The V and J genes are TRBV28 and TRBJ2-5, with D maybe TRBD2 (5 bases). The specimen was peripheral blood mononuclear cells (PBMCs), collected when the disease was refractory, from a patient treated with antithyroid drugs. The CDR3 region is CASAGDQETQYF. CDR3 coding DNA: TGTGCCAGCGCCGGGGACCAAGAGACCCAGTACTTC. Based on the CDR3 plus reference TRBV28 and TRBJ2-5, the full variable domain is DVKVTQSSRYLVKRTGEKVFLECVQDMDHENMFWYRQDPGLGLRLIYFSYDVKMKEKGDIPEGYSVSREKKERFSLILESASTNQTSMYLCASAGDQETQYFGPGTRLLVL.